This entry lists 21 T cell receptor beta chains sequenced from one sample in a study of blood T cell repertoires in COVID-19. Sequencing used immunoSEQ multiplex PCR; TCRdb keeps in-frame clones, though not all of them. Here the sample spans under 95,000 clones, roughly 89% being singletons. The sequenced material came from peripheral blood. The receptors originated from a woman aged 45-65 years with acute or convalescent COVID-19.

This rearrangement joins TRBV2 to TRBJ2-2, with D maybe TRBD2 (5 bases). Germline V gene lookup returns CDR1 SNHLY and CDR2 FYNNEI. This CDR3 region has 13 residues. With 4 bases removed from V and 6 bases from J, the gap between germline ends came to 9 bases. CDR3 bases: TGTGCCAGCAGTGTGGAGGTTGCCGGGGAGCTGTTTTTT. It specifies CASSVEVAGELFF.

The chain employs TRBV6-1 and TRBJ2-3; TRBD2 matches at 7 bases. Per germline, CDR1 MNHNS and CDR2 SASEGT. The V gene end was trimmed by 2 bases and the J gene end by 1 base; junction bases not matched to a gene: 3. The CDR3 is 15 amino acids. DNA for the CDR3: TGTGCCAGCAGTGAAAGTACTAGCGGCACAGATACGCAGTATTTT. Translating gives CASSESTSGTDTQYF.

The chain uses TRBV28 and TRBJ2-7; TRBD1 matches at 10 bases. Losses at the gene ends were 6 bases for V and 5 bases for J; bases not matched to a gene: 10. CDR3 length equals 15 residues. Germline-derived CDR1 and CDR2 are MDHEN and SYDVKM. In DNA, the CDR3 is TGTGCCAGCAGAATGACCGGGACAGGGGCCCACGAGCAGTACTTC. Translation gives CASRMTGTGAHEQYF.

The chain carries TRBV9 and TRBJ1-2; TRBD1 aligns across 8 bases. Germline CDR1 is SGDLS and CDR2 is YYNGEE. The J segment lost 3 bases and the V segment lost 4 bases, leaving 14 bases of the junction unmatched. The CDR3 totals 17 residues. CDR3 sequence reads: CASSTNAQGASDYGYTF. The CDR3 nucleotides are TGTGCCAGCAGCACCAATGCCCAGGGGGCATCTGACTATGGCTACACCTTC.

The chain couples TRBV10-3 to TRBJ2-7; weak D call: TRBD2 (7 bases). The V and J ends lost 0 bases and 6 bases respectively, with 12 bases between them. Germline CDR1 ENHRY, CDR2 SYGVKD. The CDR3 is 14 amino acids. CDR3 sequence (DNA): TGTGCCATCAGTGAGTCGGGAGGGGGATCCGAGCAGTACTTC. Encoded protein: CAISESGGGSEQYF.

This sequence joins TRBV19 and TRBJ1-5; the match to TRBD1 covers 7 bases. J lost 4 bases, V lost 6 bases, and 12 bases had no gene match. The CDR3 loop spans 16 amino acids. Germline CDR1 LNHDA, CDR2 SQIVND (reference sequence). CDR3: CASRLRRDSPNQPQHF. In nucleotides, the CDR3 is TGTGCCAGTAGGCTCAGAAGGGACAGCCCAAATCAGCCCCAGCATTTT. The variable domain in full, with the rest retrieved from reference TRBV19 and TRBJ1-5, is DGGITQSPKYLFRKEGQNVTLSCEQNLNHDAMYWYRQDPGQGLRLIYYSQIVNDFQKGDIAEGYSVSREKKESFPLTVTSAQKNPTAFYLCASRLRRDSPNQPQHFGDGTRLSIL.

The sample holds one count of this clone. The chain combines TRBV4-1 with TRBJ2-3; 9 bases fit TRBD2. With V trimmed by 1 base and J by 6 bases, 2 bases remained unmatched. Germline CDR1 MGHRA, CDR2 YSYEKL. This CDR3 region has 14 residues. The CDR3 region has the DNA TGCGCCAGCAGCCAAGGCGGGAGGGAGGATACGCAGTATTTT. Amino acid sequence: CASSQGGREDTQYF.

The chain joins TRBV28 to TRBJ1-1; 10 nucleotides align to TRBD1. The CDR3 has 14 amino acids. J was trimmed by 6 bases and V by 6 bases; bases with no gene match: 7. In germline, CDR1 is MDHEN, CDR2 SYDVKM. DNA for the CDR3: TGTGCCAGCAGCCTCCGGGACAGGGGCTCTGAAGCTTTCTTT. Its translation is CASSLRDRGSEAFF.

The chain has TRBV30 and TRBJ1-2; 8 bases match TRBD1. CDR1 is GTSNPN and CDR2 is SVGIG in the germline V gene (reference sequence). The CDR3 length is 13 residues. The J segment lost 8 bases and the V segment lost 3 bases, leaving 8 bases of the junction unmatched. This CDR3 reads CAWRTDRVGGYTF. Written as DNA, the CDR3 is TGTGCCTGGAGAACGGACAGGGTGGGAGGCTACACCTTC.

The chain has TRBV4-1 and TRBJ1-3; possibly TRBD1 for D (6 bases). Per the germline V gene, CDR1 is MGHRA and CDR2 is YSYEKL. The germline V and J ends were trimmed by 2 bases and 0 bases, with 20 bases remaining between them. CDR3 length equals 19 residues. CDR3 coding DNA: TGCGCCAGCAGCCAATATTCCCCCGGGACACTCAGCTCTGGAAACACCATATATTTT. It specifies CASSQYSPGTLSSGNTIYF.

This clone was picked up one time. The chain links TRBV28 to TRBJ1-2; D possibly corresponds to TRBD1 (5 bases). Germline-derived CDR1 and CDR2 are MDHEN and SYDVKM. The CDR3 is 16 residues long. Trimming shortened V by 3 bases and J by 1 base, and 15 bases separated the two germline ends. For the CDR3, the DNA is TGTGCCAGCAGTTTGGCGTCGTCAGGGTTTAACTATGGCTACACCTTC. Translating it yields CASSLASSGFNYGYTF.

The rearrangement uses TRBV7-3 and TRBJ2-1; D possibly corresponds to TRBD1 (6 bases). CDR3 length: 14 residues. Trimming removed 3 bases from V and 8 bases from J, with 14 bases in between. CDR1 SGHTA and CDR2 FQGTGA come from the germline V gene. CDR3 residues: CASSFTGYLDEQFF. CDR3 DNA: TGTGCCAGCAGCTTCACAGGGTACTTGGATGAGCAGTTCTTC.

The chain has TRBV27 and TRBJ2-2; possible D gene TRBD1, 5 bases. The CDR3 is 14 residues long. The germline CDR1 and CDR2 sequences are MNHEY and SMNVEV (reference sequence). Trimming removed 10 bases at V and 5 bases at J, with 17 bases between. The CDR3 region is CATKPLTETGELFF. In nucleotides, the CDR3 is TGTGCCACCAAACCCCTGACAGAAACCGGGGAGCTGTTTTTT.

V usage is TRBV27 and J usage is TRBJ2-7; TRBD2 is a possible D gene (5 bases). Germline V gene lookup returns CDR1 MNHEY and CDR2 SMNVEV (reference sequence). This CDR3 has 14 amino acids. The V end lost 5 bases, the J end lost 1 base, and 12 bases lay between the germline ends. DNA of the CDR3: TGTGCCAGCAGTGGCTCGGGGTATTCCTACGAGCAGTACTTC. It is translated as CASSGSGYSYEQYF.

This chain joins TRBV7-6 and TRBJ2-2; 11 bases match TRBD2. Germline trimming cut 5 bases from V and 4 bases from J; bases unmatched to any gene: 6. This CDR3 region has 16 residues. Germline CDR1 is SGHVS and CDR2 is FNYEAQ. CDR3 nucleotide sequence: TGTGCCAGCAGCCTTACTAGCGGGGGTCCCACCGGGGAGCTGTTTTTT. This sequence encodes CASSLTSGGPTGELFF.

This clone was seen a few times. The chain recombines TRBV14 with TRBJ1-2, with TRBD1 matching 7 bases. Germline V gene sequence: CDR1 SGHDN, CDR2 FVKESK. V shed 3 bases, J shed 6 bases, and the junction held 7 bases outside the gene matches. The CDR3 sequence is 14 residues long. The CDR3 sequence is CASSQAGTVHGYTF. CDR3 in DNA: TGTGCCAGCAGCCAGGCCGGGACAGTCCATGGCTACACCTTC.

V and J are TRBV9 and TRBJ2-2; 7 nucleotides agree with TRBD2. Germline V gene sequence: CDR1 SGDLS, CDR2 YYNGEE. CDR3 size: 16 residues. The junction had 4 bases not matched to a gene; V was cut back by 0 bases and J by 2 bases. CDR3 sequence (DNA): TGTGCCAGCAGCGTAGAAGGCGGGAGTAACACCGGGGAGCTGTTTTTT. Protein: CASSVEGGSNTGELFF.

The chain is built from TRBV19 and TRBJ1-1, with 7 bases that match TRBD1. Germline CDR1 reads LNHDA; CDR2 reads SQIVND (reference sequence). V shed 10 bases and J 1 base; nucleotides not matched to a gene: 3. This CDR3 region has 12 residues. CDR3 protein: CATWTGNTEAFF. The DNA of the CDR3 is TGTGCCACCTGGACAGGGAACACTGAAGCTTTCTTT.

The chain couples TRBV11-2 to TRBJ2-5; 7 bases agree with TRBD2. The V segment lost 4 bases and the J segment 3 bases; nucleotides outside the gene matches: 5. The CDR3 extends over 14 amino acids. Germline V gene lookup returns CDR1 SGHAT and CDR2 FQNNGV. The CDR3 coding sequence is TGTGCCAGCAGCTCGGAGAGCGGGGAAGAGACCCAGTACTTC. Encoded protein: CASSSESGEETQYF.

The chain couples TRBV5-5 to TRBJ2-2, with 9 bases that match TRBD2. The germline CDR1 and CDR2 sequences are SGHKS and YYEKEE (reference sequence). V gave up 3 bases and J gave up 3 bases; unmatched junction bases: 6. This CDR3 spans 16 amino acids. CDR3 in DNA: TGTGCCAGCAGCTCCGGACTAGCGCCCTACACCGGGGAGCTGTTTTTT. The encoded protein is CASSSGLAPYTGELFF.

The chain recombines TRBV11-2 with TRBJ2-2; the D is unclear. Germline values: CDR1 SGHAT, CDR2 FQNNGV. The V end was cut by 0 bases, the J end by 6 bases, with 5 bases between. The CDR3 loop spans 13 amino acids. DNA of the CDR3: TGTGCCAGCAGCTTAGACCGCGCCGGGGAGCTGTTTTTT. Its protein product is CASSLDRAGELFF.